A single sample gave rise to the 21 T cell receptor beta chains below, sequenced in a study of tumor-infiltrating lymphocytes in primary liver carcinoma. Unsorted bulk tissue, about 18-31 mg of it, served as the source for co-extraction of RNA and DNA. Using a constant-region primer together with ProtoScript II reverse transcriptase, TCR beta cDNA was made from about 500 ng of total RNA. What produced the TCR beta libraries was three nested multiplex PCR rounds using slightly modified ARM-PCR. For 10 cycles apiece, the opening two PCR rounds ran with TRBV1-TRBV30 forward primers and a C-beta reverse primer. TCRdb reanalysed the multiplex PCR reads using MiXCR and keeps one entry per CDR3 protein. The sample contains roughly 120,000 distinct CDR3 sequences, under 65% of which appear only once. The sequencing input was liver tumor tissue from sampling region 3. Stated subset: tumor region T3, left-lateral pole. These receptors all stem from a woman in her sixties with primary liver carcinoma and hepatitis B virus infection.

Concerning this clonotype itself: An end of the junction differs from the germline gene, which may be a read error. V usage is TRBV11-1 and J usage is TRBJ2-2; D unclear. CDR1 and CDR2 from the germline V gene are SGHAT and FQDESV (reference sequence). The CDR3 is 12 residues long. The CDR3: CAGSPLPGELFF. As DNA, the CDR3 is TGTGCCGGCAGCCCACTACCGGGGGAGCTGTTTTTT.

This chain uses TRBV11-2 with TRBJ1-1; 8 nucleotides match TRBD1. The germline V gene has CDR1 SGHAT and CDR2 FQNNGV. The CDR3 is 15 residues long. The junction had 12 bases not matched to a gene; V was cut back by 7 bases and J by 5 bases. Written as DNA, the CDR3 is TGTGCCAGCACCTTCCGCTGGGACAGGCATACTGAAGCTTTCTTT. As protein: CASTFRWDRHTEAFF.

As concerns this clonotype: The junction does not match germline at one end; this may be a read error. This chain connects TRBV2 to TRBJ2-7, with D perhaps TRBD1 (6 bases). Looked up from germline, CDR1 is SNHLY and CDR2 is FYNNEI. This CDR3 has 13 residues. The CDR3 region has the DNA TGTACCAGCAGGGGTGTAGGGGTCGACGAGCAGTACTTC. As protein: CTSRGVGVDEQYF.

This clonotype was found many times. The chain carries TRBV29-1 and TRBJ2-7, with D perhaps matching TRBD1 or TRBD2 (6 bases each). The CDR3 extends over 12 amino acids. The germline V and J ends were trimmed by 6 bases and 6 bases, with 15 bases remaining between them. Germline CDR1 and CDR2: SQVTM and ANQGSEA. CDR3 sequence reads: CSVRDMGGEQYF. Here the CDR3 DNA reads TGCAGCGTCCGGGACATGGGAGGCGAGCAGTACTTC.

The chain has TRBV7-9 and TRBJ1-1; D uncertain. Germline V gives CDR1 SEHNR, CDR2 FQNEAQ (reference sequence). The CDR3 extends over 13 amino acids. Trimming shortened V by 2 bases and J by 7 bases, and 11 bases separated the two germline ends. In nucleotides, the CDR3 is TGTGCCAGCAGCTTAATGGGAGTCGGTGAAGCTTTCTTT. Its translation: CASSLMGVGEAFF.

Worth noting for this clonotype: This may stem from a read error, because a much larger clone lies one nucleotide away. No conserved phenylalanine or tryptophan is present at the end of the CDR3, so a read error is the likely explanation. This rearrangement joins TRBV29-1 to TRBJ2-5; D unresolved. The length of the CDR3 is 11 residues. Trimming stripped 6 bases from V and 3 bases from J, with 8 bases between. Germline CDR1 reads SQVTM; CDR2 reads ANQGSEA. The CDR3 DNA follows: TGCAGCGTCGGGCCGAAAGAGACCCAGTACTTA. Residues: CSVGPKETQYL.

V is TRBV28 and J is TRBJ2-5; no clear D. Trimming removed 3 bases at V and 2 bases at J, with 10 bases between. The germline V gene has CDR1 MDHEN and CDR2 SYDVKM. CDR3 length: 14 residues. The CDR3 DNA is TGTGCCAGCAGTTTGTCTGGCAGTCAAGAGACCCAGTACTTC. Translated: CASSLSGSQETQYF.

The V gene is TRBV11-2, the J gene TRBJ1-1; 8 nucleotides line up with TRBD1. The germline gives CDR1 SGHAT, CDR2 FQNNGV. Trimming cost V 6 bases and J 7 bases; bases outside gene matches: 13. The CDR3 runs 15 residues. Here the CDR3 reads CASSRGQGALFEAFF. For the CDR3, the DNA is TGTGCCAGCAGTCGCGGACAGGGAGCGTTGTTTGAAGCTTTCTTT.

This clonotype has only one observation. Sequence at one end of the junction differs from germline and may be a read error. This chain uses TRBV12-3 or TRBV12-4 with TRBJ1-5, with a possible D match to TRBD1 (5 bases). The CDR3 consists of 17 residues. The CDR3 region has the DNA TGTGCCAGTAGTTTTTTAGGGGCGAGGTATAACAATCAGCCCCAGCATTTT. Translation gives CASSFLGARYNNQPQHF.

This clonotype has a handful of counts. An end of the junction does not agree with germline; a read error may underlie this. The genes are TRBV7-9 and TRBJ2-5; D remains ambiguous. Germline V gene sequence: CDR1 SEHNR, CDR2 FQNEAQ (reference sequence). The CDR3 length is 16 residues. The CDR3 DNA follows: TGTGTCAGCAGCTTAGTGAGTCAAAGGGTGGTGGAGACCCAGTACTTC. This codes for CVSSLVSQRVVETQYF.

In this sample, this clonotype is medium-sized (0.01 to 0.1%). The chain combines TRBV11-3 with TRBJ1-1; D call uncertain. Germline CDR1 SGHNT, CDR2 YENEEA. This CDR3 has 15 amino acids. Trimming left V 5 bases short and J 0 bases short, with 13 bases between. CDR3 in amino acids: CASSLPEALNTEAFF. The CDR3 region has the DNA TGTGCCAGCAGCCTACCTGAAGCGCTGAACACTGAAGCTTTCTTT.

Many counts were recorded for this clonotype. The J gene is TRBJ1-3, the V gene TRBV12-3 or TRBV12-4, with D uncertain. The CDR3 spans 15 residues. Trimming shortened V by 4 bases and J by 0 bases, and 10 bases separated the two germline ends. The CDR3 spells CASSSYLLSGNTIYF. The CDR3 DNA is TGTGCCAGCAGTTCCTACCTGCTCTCTGGAAACACCATATATTTT.

This clonotype was seen at least ten times. The rearrangement uses TRBV6-5 and TRBJ1-1, with D maybe TRBD1 (6 bases). The ends were cut back, 5 bases at V and 3 bases at J, with 13 bases in the middle. Germline-derived CDR1 and CDR2 are MNHEY and SVGAGI. CDR3 length equals 14 residues. For the CDR3, the DNA is TGTGCCAGCAGTCTACAGGGTGGGGACACTGAAGCTTTCTTT. Protein: CASSLQGGDTEAFF.

V usage is TRBV29-1 and J usage is TRBJ2-7; D is undetermined. This CDR3 is built from 14 residues. The V end was cut by 6 bases, the J end by 2 bases, with 17 bases between. Germline V gives CDR1 SQVTM, CDR2 ANQGSEA. CDR3 loop: CSVAEIARTYEQYF. Written as DNA, the CDR3 is TGCAGCGTGGCTGAGATAGCTAGAACCTACGAGCAGTACTTC.

A few counts support this clonotype. V gene TRBV10-3 combines with J gene TRBJ2-5; D perhaps matches TRBD1 (5 bases). Germline V gene lookup returns CDR1 ENHRY and CDR2 SYGVKD. The CDR3 totals 15 residues. V was cut by 2 bases and J by 1 base, with 11 bases left in between. Written as DNA, the CDR3 is TGTGCCATCAGTGAGAGCCAGGGTATCCAAGAGACCCAGTACTTC. It translates to CAISESQGIQETQYF.

This clonotype was counted a few times. V and J are TRBV2 and TRBJ1-2; TRBD1 might be the D (6 bases). Trimming took off 5 bases at V and 6 bases at J, with 10 bases between the two ends. The CDR3 spans 12 residues. In germline, CDR1 is SNHLY, CDR2 FYNNEI. Here the CDR3 reads CASSLTGNGYTF. CDR3 in DNA: TGTGCCAGCAGTCTTACAGGGAATGGCTACACCTTC.

Comment on this clonotype: A read error may account for a junction end that differs from germline. The chain combines TRBV7-7 with TRBJ2-3; TRBD1 matches at 8 bases. Germline CDR1 and CDR2: SSHAT and FNYEAQ (reference sequence). The CDR3 totals 16 residues. This CDR3 reads CASSLGAGGRTDTQYF. CDR3 in DNA: TGTGCTAGCAGCTTAGGGGCAGGGGGCCGGACAGATACGCAGTATTTT. Looking up the rest from reference TRBV7-7 and TRBJ2-3 gives the full variable domain: GAGVSQSPRYKVTKRGQDVTLRCDPISSHATLYWYQQALGQGPEFLTYFNYEAQPDKSGLPSDRFSAERPEGSISTLTIQRTEQRDSAMYRCASSLGAGGRTDTQYFGPGTRLTVL.

This clonotype has only a few counts. Since a much larger clone is just one base distant, this may be a read error. This rearrangement joins TRBV6-6 to TRBJ1-1; D remains unclear. The CDR3 totals 14 residues. From germline, CDR1 is MNHNY and CDR2 SVGAGI (reference sequence). DNA for the CDR3: TGTGCCAGCAGACCGACGAACCAGAACACTGGAGCTTTCTTT. The encoded protein is CASRPTNQNTGAFF.

As for this clonotype: One junction end does not reproduce the germline sequence, and a read error may be involved. V is TRBV12-3 or TRBV12-4 and J is TRBJ2-1; 7 bases fit TRBD2. This CDR3 comprises 15 residues. CDR3 protein: CTSSLAGSSCNEQFF. The CDR3 DNA is TGTACCAGCAGTTTAGCGGGCAGCTCCTGCAATGAGCAGTTCTTC.

Points on this clonotype: This may stem from a read error, because a much larger clone lies one nucleotide away. The CDR3, as DNA: TGTGTCAGCAGCTCCGGACAGCGCCTAGGGGGGTACAATGAGCAGTTCTTC. Translating it yields CVSSSGQRLGGYNEQFF. The chain has TRBV7-8 and TRBJ2-1; D is possibly TRBD1 or TRBD2 (6 bases each). Per germline, CDR1 SGHVS and CDR2 FQNEAQ. CDR3 length equals 17 residues. The full variable domain, completed using reference TRBV7-8 and TRBJ2-1, is GAGVSQSPRYKVAKRGQDVALRCDPISGHVSLFWYQQALGQGPEFLTYFQNEAQLDKSGLPSDRFFAERPEGSVSTLKIQRTQQEDSAVYLCVSSSGQRLGGYNEQFFGPGTRLTVL.

On this clonotype: An end of the junction does not agree with germline; a read error may underlie this. V usage is TRBV11-3 and J usage is TRBJ2-2; tentatively, D is TRBD2 (9 bases). This CDR3 is built from 17 residues. The germline CDR1 and CDR2 sequences are SGHNT and YENEEA. CDR3 sequence reads: CASSLGRLAGNTGGLFF. CDR3 in DNA: TGCGCCAGCAGCTTAGGCAGGCTAGCGGGAAACACAGGGGGGCTGTTTTTT.